Each of the 25 T cell receptor beta chains below was sequenced from the same sample in a study of blood T cell repertoires in COVID-19. The method was immunoSEQ multiplex PCR; TCRdb's version includes in-frame clones alone and lacks a portion of them. Of fewer than 110,000 clones listed, around nine tenths were seen once; the top ten hold approximately 3.1%. Input material: peripheral blood. The origin of the receptors is a middle-aged man in a cohort sampled during active COVID-19.

This chain links TRBV2 with TRBJ1-2; possibly TRBD1 for D (5 bases). V was shortened by 6 bases and J by 2 bases, with 10 bases between the two germline ends. There are 13 residues in the CDR3. CDR1 SNHLY and CDR2 FYNNEI come from the germline V gene. The DNA for the CDR3 is TGTGCCAGCAGCTTGGGGCGGAACTATGGCTACACCTTC. Translated: CASSLGRNYGYTF.

The sample holds a few counts of this clone. The chain joins TRBV5-1 to TRBJ1-3; D gene ambiguous. Trimming took off 4 bases at V and 3 bases at J, with 11 bases between the two ends. The CDR3 length is 14 residues. Per germline, CDR1 SGHRS and CDR2 YFSETQ. CDR3 amino acids: CASSPNVGGNTIYF. The CDR3 DNA follows: TGCGCCAGCAGCCCGAACGTCGGTGGAAACACCATATATTTT.

This chain uses TRBV5-1 with TRBJ2-7; D not certain. The CDR3 extends over 13 amino acids. Trimming removed 2 bases from V and 3 bases from J, with 9 bases in between. Germline values: CDR1 SGHRS, CDR2 YFSETQ. CDR3 sequence reads: CASSLGGDYEQYV. The CDR3 DNA reads TGCGCCAGCAGCTTAGGCGGAGACTACGAGCAGTACGTC.

CDR3 loop: CASSTGGAGGYTF. The CDR3 DNA reads as TGCGCCAGCAGCACAGGGGGCGCGGGTGGCTACACCTTC. This sequence joins TRBV5-1 and TRBJ1-2; 9 nucleotides match TRBD1. Trimming removed 4 bases from V and 7 bases from J; junction bases left unmatched: 5. Germline CDR1 is SGHRS and CDR2 is YFSETQ. This CDR3 is built from 13 residues.

This clone was detected only once. This rearrangement joins TRBV7-9 to TRBJ2-2, with no clear D. The length of the CDR3 is 14 residues. Trimming cost V 2 bases and J 2 bases, with 6 bases left between them. Looked up from germline, CDR1 is SEHNR and CDR2 is FQNEAQ (reference sequence). CDR3 coding DNA: TGTGCCAGCAGCTTATACAGAAACACCGGGGAGCTGTTTTTT. Translated: CASSLYRNTGELFF. The full variable domain, its missing parts supplied by reference TRBV7-9 and TRBJ2-2, is DTGVSQNPRHKITKRGQNVTFRCDPISEHNRLYWYRQTLGQGPEFLTYFQNEAQLEKSRLLSDRFSAERPKGSFSTLEIQRTEQGDSAMYLCASSLYRNTGELFFGEGSRLTVL.

The rearrangement joins TRBV7-9 to TRBJ2-3, with D unresolved. The V end was cut by 5 bases, the J end by 0 bases, with 6 bases between. The CDR3 sequence is 13 residues long. Germline V gene data show CDR1 as SEHNR and CDR2 as FQNEAQ (reference sequence). The CDR3 nucleotides read TGTGCCAGCAGCGAGCCCAGCACAGATACGCAGTATTTT. Translating it yields CASSEPSTDTQYF.

This clone was found once. This CDR3 is CASSVTTGVWFSGELFF. The CDR3 DNA follows: TGTGCCAGCAGCGTAACTACAGGGGTGTGGTTCTCCGGGGAGCTGTTTTTT. The chain employs TRBV9 and TRBJ2-2, with 7 bases matching TRBD1. Germline assignment: CDR1 SGDLS and CDR2 YYNGEE. CDR3 length: 17 residues. Trimming cost V 1 base and J 6 bases; bases outside gene matches: 12.

This rearrangement joins TRBV29-1 to TRBJ2-1; D is possibly TRBD1 (6 bases). Deletions cut 1 base from V and 6 bases from J, with 10 bases between. The CDR3 length is 13 residues. The germline V gene has CDR1 SQVTM and CDR2 ANQGSEA. Written as DNA, the CDR3 is TGCAGCGTTGAAGGTTCAGGGGCCAATGAGCAGTTCTTC. Translation gives CSVEGSGANEQFF.

J is TRBJ2-7 and V is TRBV19; D not resolved. V shed 5 bases and J shed 2 bases, with 19 bases lying between them. The CDR3 is 16 amino acids. The germline CDR1 and CDR2 sequences are LNHDA and SQIVND (reference sequence). CDR3 DNA sequence: TGTGCCAGTAGTCCAAACCCCGGGTTAGTGACCTACGAGCAGTACTTC. Protein product: CASSPNPGLVTYEQYF.

The rearrangement joins TRBV21-1 to TRBJ1-5; the D call TRBD1 from the table was never checked on the DNA. TRBV21-1 is a documented pseudogene. The CDR3 runs 15 residues. The CDR3 protein is CASITDSDNNQPQHF. As DNA, the CDR3 is TGTGCCAGCATTACGGACAGCGATAACAATCAGCCCCAGCATTTT.

DNA of the CDR3: TGTGCCAGCAGTTACGGGACAGGAGGAGATACGCAGTATTTT. This sequence encodes CASSYGTGGDTQYF. The gene calls are TRBV27 and TRBJ2-3, with 8 bases lining up with TRBD1. Germline V CDR1 and CDR2: MNHEY, SMNVEV (reference sequence). V dropped 4 bases and J dropped 5; count of bases not matched to a gene: 5. This CDR3 region has 14 residues.

This rearrangement joins TRBV12-3 or TRBV12-4 to TRBJ1-5; 7 nucleotides agree with TRBD1. The length of the CDR3 is 13 residues. J was trimmed by 8 bases and V by 6 bases; bases with no gene match: 7. The CDR3 loop is CASSRQGMEPQHF. CDR3 bases: TGTGCCAGCAGCCGACAGGGAATGGAGCCCCAGCATTTT.

With respect to this clone: Germline is not matched at one junction end, which may reflect a read error. V gene TRBV27 combines with J gene TRBJ1-1; D is unresolved. Germline V CDR1 and CDR2: MNHEY, SMNVEV (reference sequence). CDR3 length: 14 amino acids. The CDR3 nucleotides are TGTGCCAGCAGTCTATCGCCGGGAAACACTGAAGCTTTCTTT. It translates to CASSLSPGNTEAFF.

The V call is TRBV5-5, the J call TRBJ2-1; 7 bases line up with TRBD1. The CDR3 has 13 residues. With 3 bases clipped from V and 7 bases from J, the junction kept 4 bases outside the gene matches. CDR1 and CDR2 from the germline V gene are SGHKS and YYEKEE (reference sequence). The CDR3 spells CASSSPDRNEQFF. In nucleotides, the CDR3 is TGTGCCAGCAGCTCTCCGGACAGGAATGAGCAGTTCTTC.

This chain links TRBV27 with TRBJ2-2; no reliable D call. This CDR3 comprises 15 residues. Germline V gives CDR1 MNHEY, CDR2 SMNVEV (reference sequence). The ends were cut back, 3 bases at V and 3 bases at J, with 11 bases in the middle. The CDR3 DNA reads as TGTGCCAGCAGTTTGCACTCTCGCGACACCGGGGAGCTGTTTTTT. Translated: CASSLHSRDTGELFF.

The chain is built from TRBV14 and TRBJ1-2; the D gene is possibly TRBD1 (6 bases). Per the germline V gene, CDR1 is SGHDN and CDR2 is FVKESK. V lost 1 base and J lost 13, with 19 bases in between. The CDR3 sequence is 14 residues long. CDR3 residues: CASSQGRGGQGSTF. The CDR3 DNA sequence: TGTGCCAGCAGCCAAGGCCGAGGGGGTCAAGGTTCCACCTTC.

The J gene is TRBJ2-2, the V gene TRBV11-2; TRBD1 agrees at 9 bases. CDR1 and CDR2 from the germline V gene are SGHAT and FQNNGV. The CDR3 covers 17 residues. The ends lost 6 bases at V and 0 bases at J; junction bases unmatched: 8. In nucleotides, the CDR3 is TGTGCCAGCAGACAAACCGGGACAGGGACGAACACCGGGGAGCTGTTTTTT. Its translation is CASRQTGTGTNTGELFF.

The V gene is TRBV11-3, the J gene TRBJ2-5; 10 nucleotides agree with TRBD1. J gave up 4 bases and V 6 bases, and 5 bases lay outside the gene matches. This CDR3 contains 14 residues. The germline V gene has CDR1 SGHNT and CDR2 YENEEA. The CDR3 loop is CASSSGQGRETQYF. The CDR3 DNA is TGTGCCAGCAGTTCGGGACAGGGGAGAGAGACCCAGTACTTC.

The CDR3 DNA follows: TGTGCCAGCAGCTTACGACAGTCCTACAATGAGCAGTTCTTC. The encoded protein is CASSLRQSYNEQFF. The chain is built from TRBV11-2 and TRBJ2-1, with D possibly being TRBD1 (5 bases). This CDR3 comprises 14 residues. Trimming cost V 2 bases and J 1 base, with 6 bases left between them. Germline V CDR1 and CDR2: SGHAT, FQNNGV.

CDR3 sequence: CASSELAGGSYEQYF. CDR3 sequence (DNA): TGTGCCAGCAGCGAGCTAGCGGGGGGCTCCTACGAGCAGTACTTC. This chain links TRBV7-6 with TRBJ2-7; 11 bases fit TRBD2. V shed 5 bases, J shed 0 bases, and the junction held 3 bases outside the gene matches. Per germline, CDR1 SGHVS and CDR2 FNYEAQ. CDR3 length: 15 residues.

This chain joins TRBV19 and TRBJ1-2, with D tentatively TRBD1 (5 bases). V was trimmed by 6 bases and J by 1 base, leaving 18 bases between them. The CDR3 extends over 16 amino acids. Germline-derived CDR1 and CDR2 are LNHDA and SQIVND (reference sequence). Written as DNA, the CDR3 is TGTGCCAGTAGGTCAGCCGGGACTTTAATTAACTATGGCTACACCTTC. Amino acid sequence: CASRSAGTLINYGYTF.

The gene calls are TRBV24-1 and TRBJ1-2; TRBD1 is a possible D gene (5 bases). Germline V gene sequence: CDR1 KGHDR, CDR2 SFDVKD. The CDR3 is 14 residues long. Trimming removed 8 bases at V and 6 bases at J, with 18 bases between. This CDR3 is CATTRPQEVNGYTF. The DNA for the CDR3 is TGTGCCACCACCAGGCCACAGGAAGTGAATGGCTACACCTTC.

This clone was counted a few times. The chain carries TRBV4-1 and TRBJ2-1, with 9 bases that match TRBD2. The CDR3 is 17 residues long. V shed 0 bases and J 9 bases; nucleotides not matched to a gene: 12. Looked up from germline, CDR1 is MGHRA and CDR2 is YSYEKL. CDR3 sequence: CASSQDFRGGGILEQFF. DNA for the CDR3: TGCGCCAGCAGCCAAGATTTTCGCGGGGGGGGAATACTTGAGCAGTTCTTC.

The V gene is TRBV6-5, the J gene TRBJ2-3, with a possible D match to TRBD2 (6 bases). The CDR3 runs 13 residues. Looked up from germline, CDR1 is MNHEY and CDR2 is SVGAGI. V was trimmed by 10 bases and J by 1 base, leaving 12 bases between them. The CDR3 DNA reads as TGTGCCACCTCCGGAGGGGGCACAGATACGCAGTATTTT. Its protein is CATSGGGTDTQYF.

The chain recombines TRBV7-8 with TRBJ1-1; D is unresolved. Deletions cut 4 bases from V and 1 base from J, with 13 bases between. The CDR3 is made up of 15 amino acids. Germline V gives CDR1 SGHVS, CDR2 FQNEAQ. CDR3 amino acids: CASSSLEGGNTEAFF. For the CDR3, the DNA is TGTGCCAGCAGCTCCTTGGAGGGCGGGAACACTGAAGCTTTCTTT.